The clone carrying this T cell receptor beta chain was counted a single time. Its antigen remains unidentified. The sample is drawn from a study of cytomegalovirus exposure and HLA in healthy donors. The study's findings and limits: TCR beta V- and J-gene trimming, according to a later analysis, was linked to a missense DCLRE1C variant.

The PCR was carried out with 60 Vbeta primers and 13 Jbeta primers. The protocol was immunoSEQ multiplex PCR, while the TCRdb copy is restricted to in-frame clones and leaves out a portion. The sample contains hundreds of thousands of clones, approximately 81% of which appear only once. The sequenced sample was PBMCs. The TCR was taken from a man under 40 in good health and CMV-seronegative.

CDR3 coding DNA: TGTGCCATCAGTGAGGTACTTAGCAATCAGCCCCAGCATTTT. Translated: CAISEVLSNQPQHF. The gene calls are TRBV10-3 and TRBJ1-5; D is ambiguous. Trimming stripped 2 bases from V and 0 bases from J, with 5 bases between. Germline CDR1 ENHRY, CDR2 SYGVKD. This CDR3 is 14 amino acids long.